The entry below describes one T cell receptor (beta chain). The sample belongs to a study of blood T cell repertoires in COVID-19. This CDR3 is built from 14 residues. V was pared by 2 bases and J by 3 bases, with 5 bases of the junction left unmatched. Germline CDR1 and CDR2: SGHRS and YFSETQ. Sequencing used immunoSEQ multiplex PCR; TCRdb keeps in-frame clones, though not all of them. The sample yields about 25,000 clones, about 86% seen once. This chain joins TRBV5-1 and TRBJ2-7; 7 bases are a match to TRBD1. This receptor was identified in a man between 65 and 80 years old with acute or convalescent COVID-19. Sequencing was done on a sample of peripheral blood. This chain's CDR3 is CASSFWDRNYEQYF. The CDR3 coding sequence is TGCGCCAGCAGCTTTTGGGACAGAAACTACGAGCAGTACTTC.